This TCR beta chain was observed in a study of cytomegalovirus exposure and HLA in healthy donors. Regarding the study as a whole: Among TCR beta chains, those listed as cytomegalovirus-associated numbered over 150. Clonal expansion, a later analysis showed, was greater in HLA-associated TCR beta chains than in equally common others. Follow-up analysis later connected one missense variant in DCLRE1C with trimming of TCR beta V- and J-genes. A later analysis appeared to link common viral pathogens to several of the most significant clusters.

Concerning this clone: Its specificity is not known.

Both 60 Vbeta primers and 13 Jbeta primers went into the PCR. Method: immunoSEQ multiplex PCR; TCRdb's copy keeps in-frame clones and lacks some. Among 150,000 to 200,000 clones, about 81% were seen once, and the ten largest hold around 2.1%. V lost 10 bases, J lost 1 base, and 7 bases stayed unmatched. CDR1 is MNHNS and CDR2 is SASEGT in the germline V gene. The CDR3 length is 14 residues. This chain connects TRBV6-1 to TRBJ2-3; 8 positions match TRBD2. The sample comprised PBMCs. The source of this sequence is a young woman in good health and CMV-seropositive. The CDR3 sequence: CATGSSGGTDTQYF. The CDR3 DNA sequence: TGTGCCACAGGGAGTAGCGGGGGCACAGATACGCAGTATTTT.